Listed here are 19 T cell receptor beta chains from one sample, sequenced in a study of CXCR3-negative and CXCR3-positive naive CD8 T cells. UMI-tagged TRB cDNA libraries were built via 5' RACE. TCRdb re-analyzed the 5' RACE reads; it lists each CDR3 protein once, without DNA. The sample's table shows about 120,000 distinct CDR3 sequences. These receptors' targets are unknown. Findings and limits, study-wide: Higher TRB CDR3 hydrophobicity marked CXCR3-positive naive cells relative to CXCR3-negative naive cells.

The sequencing sample was made of naive CXCR3+ CD8+ T cells from blood. As for subset: CD45RO-CCR7+CD27+CD95- naive CD8+ T cells expressing CXCR3 (TNR3+). These receptors were taken from a human donor in good health. Some clones in this sample may be carry-over from other donors' samples.

The CDR3 sequence: CTSSQGQGPYTEAFF. This chain uses TRBV1 with TRBJ1-1. TRBV1 corresponds to a pseudogene. CDR3 length: 15 residues.

V usage is TRBV30 and J usage is TRBJ2-7; TCRdb names TRBD2, which stays unverified in the absence of DNA. The CDR3 spans 14 residues. Germline CDR1 and CDR2: GTSNPN and SVGIG (reference sequence). The CDR3 reads CAWSYRTNSYEQYF.

The CDR3 reads CSVFDSHDGYGYTF. V is TRBV29-1 and J is TRBJ1-2; TCRdb indicates TRBD1, and absent DNA this call remains unverified. The CDR3 has 14 residues. From germline, CDR1 is SQVTM and CDR2 ANQGSEA.

The chain couples TRBV27 to TRBJ1-6; the TCRdb D gene call, TRBD1, has no DNA to confirm it. CDR3 size: 15 residues. Germline lookup yields CDR1 MNHEY and CDR2 SMNVEV (reference sequence). The CDR3 sequence is CASSSRQGYVSPLHF.

The J gene is TRBJ2-2, the V gene TRBV23-1; TCRdb names TRBD2, which stays unverified in the absence of DNA. TRBV23-1 is an open reading frame, and its role is uncertain. The length of the CDR3 is 17 residues. This CDR3 is CASSPKVPGPNTGELFF.

The rearrangement joins TRBV29-1 to TRBJ1-2. The CDR3 loop spans 13 amino acids. CDR1 is SQVTM, CDR2 ANQGSEA, per germline. The chain's CDR3 is CSARDLGSNGYTF. Filled out from reference TRBV29-1 and TRBJ1-2, the complete variable domain reads SAVISQKPSRDICQRGTSLTIQCQVDSQVTMMFWYRQQPGQSLTLIATANQGSEATYESGFVIDKFPISRPNLTFSTLTVSNMSPEDSSIYLCSARDLGSNGYTFGSGTRLTVV.

V usage is TRBV4-1 and J usage is TRBJ2-3. From germline, CDR1 is MGHRA and CDR2 YSYEKL. The CDR3 extends over 14 amino acids. CDR3 sequence: CASSHFGSTDTQYF.

The chain employs TRBV14 and TRBJ2-3; TCRdb indicates TRBD1, and absent DNA this call remains unverified. This CDR3 spans 14 amino acids. Germline-derived CDR1 and CDR2 are SGHDN and FVKESK. The CDR3 region is CASSPGGRTDTQYF.

The V gene is TRBV27, the J gene TRBJ2-7; the D call of TRBD2 rests on TCRdb alone, since no DNA is present to check it. This CDR3 comprises 17 residues. Germline assignment: CDR1 MNHEY and CDR2 SMNVEV (reference sequence). Here the CDR3 reads CASSLGLDQRSSYEQYF.

J is TRBJ2-5 and V is TRBV3-1; TCRdb calls TRBD2, which cannot be checked without DNA. The CDR3 is 18 residues long. Germline assignment: CDR1 LGHDT and CDR2 YNNKEL (reference sequence). CDR3 amino acids: CASSVKVAGIELGETQYF.

CDR3 sequence: CASRFGVWQFF. The chain combines TRBV6-2 or TRBV6-3 with TRBJ2-1. The CDR3 covers 11 residues. The germline CDR1 and CDR2 sequences are MNHEY and SVGEGT.

V usage is TRBV7-6 and J usage is TRBJ2-1; TCRdb's D gene call, TRBD2, goes unchecked for lack of DNA. Per germline, CDR1 SGHVS and CDR2 FNYEAQ. There are 15 residues in the CDR3. CDR3 loop: CARSLLAGVIDEQFF.

The rearrangement links TRBV29-1 to TRBJ2-5; TCRdb names TRBD1, which stays unverified in the absence of DNA. This CDR3 is 16 amino acids long. The germline V gene encodes CDR1 SQVTM and CDR2 ANQGSEA. Here the CDR3 reads CSVDLQGEIHQETQYF.

The genes are TRBV5-4 and TRBJ2-7; the D gene TCRdb calls, TRBD2, cannot be checked with no DNA. Germline V CDR1 and CDR2: SGHNT, YYREEE (reference sequence). The CDR3 is 13 residues long. This CDR3 reads CASGGGSPYEQYF.

The chain's CDR3 is CHGRERYEQYF. The chain combines TRBV14 with TRBJ2-7; TCRdb designates TRBD1, a call that cannot be tested without DNA. The length of the CDR3 is 11 residues. Germline V gives CDR1 SGHDN, CDR2 FVKESK.

The chain's CDR3 is CASSSPGLSAFF. The rearrangement joins TRBV28 to TRBJ2-1; as DNA is missing, the TRBD2 call by TCRdb cannot be tested. Germline V gives CDR1 MDHEN, CDR2 SYDVKM. This CDR3 contains 12 residues.

The genes are TRBV12-3 or TRBV12-4 and TRBJ2-7; the TCRdb D gene call, TRBD1, has no DNA to confirm it. This CDR3 is 15 amino acids long. CDR3 in amino acids: CASSPRTGNSYEQYF.

This sequence joins TRBV29-1 and TRBJ2-3; there is no DNA to check the TCRdb D call of TRBD2. This CDR3 contains 12 residues. Germline CDR1 and CDR2: SQVTM and ANQGSEA. CDR3 in amino acids: CSVEAGLDTQYF.

The gene calls are TRBV6-1 and TRBJ2-1; checking the TCRdb D call of TRBD1 is not possible without DNA. The CDR3 sequence is 13 residues long. Germline-derived CDR1 and CDR2 are MNHNS and SASEGT. The CDR3 here is CASRDDGNNEQFF.